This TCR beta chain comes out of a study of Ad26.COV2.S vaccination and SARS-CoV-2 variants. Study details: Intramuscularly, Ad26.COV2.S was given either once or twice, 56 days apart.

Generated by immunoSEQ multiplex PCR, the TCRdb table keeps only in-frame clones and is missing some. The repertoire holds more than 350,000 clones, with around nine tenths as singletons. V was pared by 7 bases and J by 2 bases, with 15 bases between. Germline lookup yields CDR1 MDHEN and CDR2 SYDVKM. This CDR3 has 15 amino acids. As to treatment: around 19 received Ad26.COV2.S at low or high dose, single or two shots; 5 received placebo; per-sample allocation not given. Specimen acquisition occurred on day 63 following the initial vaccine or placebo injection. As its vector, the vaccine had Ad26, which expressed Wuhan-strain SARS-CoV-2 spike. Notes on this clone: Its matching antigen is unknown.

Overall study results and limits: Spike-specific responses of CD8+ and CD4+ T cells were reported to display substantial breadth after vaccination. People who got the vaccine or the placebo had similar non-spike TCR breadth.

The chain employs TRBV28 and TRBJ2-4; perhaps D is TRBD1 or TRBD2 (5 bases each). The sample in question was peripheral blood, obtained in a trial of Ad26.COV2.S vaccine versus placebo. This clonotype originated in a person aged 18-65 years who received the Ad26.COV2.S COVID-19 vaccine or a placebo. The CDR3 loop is CASKPGGGTKNIQYF. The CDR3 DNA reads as TGTGCCAGCAAACCCGGTGGGGGAACCAAAAACATTCAGTACTTC.